This record looks at one T cell receptor beta chain sequence and its context. Its antigen is not identified. CDR1 and CDR2 (germline): DFQATT, SNEGSKA (reference sequence). The CDR3 runs 15 residues. V lost 5 bases to trimming and J lost 5 bases; unmatched junction nucleotides: 14. Attachment of unique molecular identifiers to individual cDNA molecules was performed. Via MiXCR, TCRdb re-called the 5' RACE reads, giving one row per CDR3 protein. Of 25,000 to 35,000 distinct CDR3 sequences listed, about 5% are singletons. The data originate from a study of early T cells in non-severe SARS-CoV-2 infection. The study, taken as a whole, reports: Anti-spike CD8 responses were favored in VDJdb matching, and private and CD4 specificities were missed.

This rearrangement joins TRBV20-1 to TRBJ2-5, with TRBD1 matching over 7 bases. This receptor was obtained from an adult who was a healthcare worker with PCR-confirmed SARS-CoV-2 infection or an uninfected control (not recorded which). Sequencing used whole blood. CDR3 amino acids: CSAPSPYRGHETQYF. In nucleotides, the CDR3 is TGCAGTGCTCCCTCCCCCTACAGGGGTCATGAGACCCAGTACTTC.